A single sample is the source of the 24 T cell receptor beta chains below, sequenced in a study of shared clonotypes between healthy human individuals. Sequencing used immunoSEQ multiplex PCR; TCRdb keeps in-frame clones, though not all of them. The sample contains around 1 million clones, roughly 72% of which appear only once. The sample taken for sequencing was memory CD4+ T cells sorted from blood. Subset described: CD45RA-negative fraction. The receptors were gathered from a man aged 18 to 29 in good health.

The chain recombines TRBV11-2 with TRBJ2-1, with 8 bases fitting TRBD2. The CDR3 runs 14 residues. Trimming at V came to 9 bases and at J to 7 bases, leaving 11 bases not matched to a gene. The germline gives CDR1 SGHAT, CDR2 FQNNGV. The CDR3 region has the DNA TGTGCCAGTATCAGGAGCGGGAGTAAAAATGAGCAGTTCTTC. Translating it yields CASIRSGSKNEQFF. The full variable domain, rest sourced from reference TRBV11-2 and TRBJ2-1, is EAGVAQSPRYKIIEKRQSVAFWCNPISGHATLYWYQQILGQGPKLLIQFQNNGVVDDSQLPKDRFSAERLKGVDSTLKIQPAKLEDSAVYLCASIRSGSKNEQFFGPGTRLTVL.

Here the CDR3 DNA reads TGTGCAATCGTGCCTAATAGTTCCTACGAGCAGTACTTC. Encoded protein: CAIVPNSSYEQYF. The rearrangement joins TRBV7-7 to TRBJ2-7; D not certain. This CDR3 has 13 residues. CDR1 and CDR2 from the germline V gene are SSHAT and FNYEAQ (reference sequence). The full variable domain, its missing parts supplied by reference TRBV7-7 and TRBJ2-7, is GAGVSQSPRYKVTKRGQDVTLRCDPISSHATLYWYQQALGQGPEFLTYFNYEAQPDKSGLPSDRFSAERPEGSISTLTIQRTEQRDSAMYRCAIVPNSSYEQYFGPGTRLTVT.

This sequence joins TRBV30 and TRBJ1-1; a weak D match, TRBD1 (5 bases). CDR1 is GTSNPN and CDR2 is SVGIG in the germline V gene (reference sequence). The CDR3 has 11 amino acids. V was cut by 4 bases and J by 7 bases, with 10 bases left in between. The CDR3 here is CAWKGDGEAFF. The CDR3 nucleotides read TGTGCCTGGAAAGGGGACGGTGAAGCTTTCTTT.

J is TRBJ2-7 and V is TRBV4-3; D not certain. CDR1 and CDR2 (germline): LGHNA, YSLEER. The CDR3 totals 11 residues. V lost 4 bases to trimming and J lost 3 bases, with 4 bases between them. Here the CDR3 DNA reads TGCGCCAGCAGCCCCGGCTACGAGCAGTACTTC. It translates to CASSPGYEQYF.

Concerning this clone: This specimen includes other DNA sequences encoding the same CDR3. The chain combines TRBV5-4 with TRBJ1-1, with D hard to call. This CDR3 has 12 residues. Germline-derived CDR1 and CDR2 are SGHNT and YYREEE (reference sequence). V was shortened by 4 bases and J by 1 base, with 5 bases between the two germline ends. In DNA, the CDR3 is TGTGCCAGCAGCCCAAGGAACACTGAAGCTTTCTTT. It is translated as CASSPRNTEAFF.

The chain joins TRBV18 to TRBJ2-6; 9 bases are shared with TRBD1. The CDR3 runs 16 residues. The germline V gene has CDR1 KGHSH and CDR2 LQKENI. Germline trimming cut 8 bases from V and 0 bases from J; bases unmatched to any gene: 5. CDR3 coding DNA: TGTGCCAGCACAAACAGGGGGCTCTCTGGGGCCAACGTCCTGACTTTC. This gives the protein CASTNRGLSGANVLTF.

The rearrangement joins TRBV5-4 to TRBJ2-5, with D unclear. This CDR3 has 13 residues. V lost 1 base to trimming and J lost 5 bases, with 9 bases between them. The germline V gene has CDR1 SGHNT and CDR2 YYREEE (reference sequence). The CDR3 is CASSLYTTETQYF. As DNA, the CDR3 is TGTGCCAGCAGCTTGTACACGACGGAGACCCAGTACTTC.

The chain has TRBV9 and TRBJ1-4, with D perhaps matching TRBD1 (6 bases). V lost 3 bases to trimming and J lost 8 bases, with 17 bases between them. This CDR3 contains 15 residues. Germline loops: CDR1 SGDLS, CDR2 YYNGEE. CDR3 nucleotide sequence: TGTGCCAGCAGCGAATACCCAGGGGTGGAGGAAAAACTGTTTTTT. Residues: CASSEYPGVEEKLFF.

The V gene is TRBV7-2, the J gene TRBJ1-4; 7 bases line up with TRBD1. Losses at the gene ends were 5 bases for V and 8 bases for J; bases not matched to a gene: 14. The CDR3 runs 16 residues. Per the germline V gene, CDR1 is SGHTA and CDR2 is FQGNSA. The CDR3 loop reads CASSPEQGRLPEKLFF. The CDR3 region has the DNA TGTGCCAGCAGCCCAGAACAGGGGAGACTTCCGGAAAAACTGTTTTTT.

This clone was detected once. This chain joins TRBV9 and TRBJ1-1; possible D gene TRBD1, 5 bases. The ends were cut back, 0 bases at V and 1 base at J, with 13 bases in the middle. The CDR3 is 16 residues long. CDR1 is SGDLS, CDR2 YYNGEE, per germline. CDR3: CASSVDGQPKNTEAFF. The CDR3 nucleotides read TGTGCCAGCAGCGTAGATGGACAACCTAAGAACACTGAAGCTTTCTTT.

The genes are TRBV6-6 and TRBJ1-1; no reliable D call. Trimming stripped 3 bases from V and 10 bases from J, with 12 bases between. Germline V gene data show CDR1 as MNHNY and CDR2 as SVGAGI (reference sequence). The CDR3 consists of 12 residues. The DNA for the CDR3 is TGTGCCAGCAGTTATTCAAGCTCCCTAGCTTTCTTT. Its translation is CASSYSSSLAFF.

J is TRBJ1-4 and V is TRBV4-2, with D hard to call. From germline, CDR1 is LGHNA and CDR2 YNFKEQ. The CDR3 runs 16 residues. V was trimmed by 2 bases and J by 0 bases, leaving 10 bases between them. Here the CDR3 DNA reads TGTGCCAGCAGCCAACTATTCTCGGCAACTAATGAAAAACTGTTTTTT. Translation: CASSQLFSATNEKLFF.

The chain has TRBV6-5 and TRBJ2-1; TRBD2 matches at 12 bases. The CDR3 is 16 amino acids. Germline V gene sequence: CDR1 MNHEY, CDR2 SVGAGI. The V and J ends lost 4 bases and 8 bases, in that order; junction bases with no gene match: 9. CDR3 nucleotide sequence: TGTGCCAGCAGTTCCCTAGCGGGAGGGCCTCTCTATGAGCAGTTCTTC. Protein: CASSSLAGGPLYEQFF.

In its sample, this clone was seen once. The rearrangement joins TRBV7-9 to TRBJ2-3; 7 positions agree with TRBD1. The germline V gene encodes CDR1 SEHNR and CDR2 FQNEAQ (reference sequence). The CDR3 contains 13 residues. The J segment lost 7 bases and the V segment lost 5 bases, leaving 6 bases of the junction unmatched. The CDR3 reads CASSTPGQYTQYF. CDR3 nucleotide sequence: TGTGCCAGCAGCACCCCGGGACAGTATACGCAGTATTTT.

V and J are TRBV7-2 and TRBJ2-7, with D unresolved. V was clipped by 2 bases and J by 3 bases, with 8 bases between them. The CDR3 has 13 amino acids. Germline lookup yields CDR1 SGHTA and CDR2 FQGNSA. CDR3 protein: CASSLKSDYEQYF. DNA for the CDR3: TGTGCCAGCAGCTTAAAGTCGGACTACGAGCAGTACTTC.

V and J are TRBV6-6 and TRBJ2-7, with TRBD1 identical over 9 bases. The CDR3 consists of 15 residues. The V gene end was trimmed by 6 bases and the J gene end by 1 base; junction bases not matched to a gene: 7. The V gene's germline CDR1 is MNHNY and CDR2 SVGAGI (reference sequence). CDR3 in DNA: TGTGCCAGCAGCCAAACAGGGGGCTCATCCTACGAGCAGTACTTC. It codes for CASSQTGGSSYEQYF.

With regard to this clone: It may be a read error: a sequence one base away is much more abundant. The rearrangement uses TRBV6-6 and TRBJ1-1, with a possible D match to TRBD1 (6 bases). Per germline, CDR1 MNHNY and CDR2 SVGAGI (reference sequence). V lost 7 bases, J lost 4 bases, and 10 bases lay in between. CDR3 length: 12 residues. In DNA, the CDR3 is TGTGCCAGCATTCGGGGGCTCACTGAAGCTTTCTTT. It yields the protein CASIRGLTEAFF.

The chain couples TRBV9 to TRBJ2-7, with TRBD2 matching over 7 bases. The V gene's germline CDR1 is SGDLS and CDR2 YYNGEE. J gave up 3 bases and V 5 bases, and 8 bases lay outside the gene matches. The CDR3 spans 14 residues. The DNA for the CDR3 is TGTGCCAGCAGGGACATCAGCGGGATCTACGAGCAGTACTTC. Its protein is CASRDISGIYEQYF.

The chain links TRBV19 to TRBJ2-7; D assignment may be TRBD1 or TRBD2 (7 bases each). The CDR3 covers 14 residues. Germline CDR1 LNHDA, CDR2 SQIVND (reference sequence). The V gene lost 5 bases and the J gene lost 6 bases, with 17 bases spanning the gap. The CDR3 nucleotides are TGTGCCAGTAGTGAGGGGGCACGGGGGGCCGAGCAGTACTTC. Encoded protein: CASSEGARGAEQYF. Together with reference TRBV19 and TRBJ2-7, the CDR3 gives the full variable domain: DGGITQSPKYLFRKEGQNVTLSCEQNLNHDAMYWYRQDPGQGLRLIYYSQIVNDFQKGDIAEGYSVSREKKESFPLTVTSAQKNPTAFYLCASSEGARGAEQYFGPGTRLTVT.

The rearrangement uses TRBV11-2 and TRBJ1-5; 10 bases line up with TRBD1. The germline V gene encodes CDR1 SGHAT and CDR2 FQNNGV. J gave up 8 bases and V 2 bases, and 3 bases lay outside the gene matches. CDR3 length: 14 amino acids. This CDR3 reads CASSLSGTGEPQHF. The CDR3 DNA reads as TGTGCCAGCAGCTTATCAGGGACAGGGGAGCCCCAGCATTTT. The full variable domain, in which reference TRBV11-2 and TRBJ1-5 provide the parts outside the CDR3, is EAGVAQSPRYKIIEKRQSVAFWCNPISGHATLYWYQQILGQGPKLLIQFQNNGVVDDSQLPKDRFSAERLKGVDSTLKIQPAKLEDSAVYLCASSLSGTGEPQHFGDGTRLSIL.

V gene TRBV19 combines with J gene TRBJ1-5, with D unclear. Germline assignment: CDR1 LNHDA and CDR2 SQIVND (reference sequence). Trimming left V 4 bases short and J 0 bases short, with 7 bases between. CDR3 length equals 14 residues. The CDR3 nucleotides are TGTGCCAGTAGTAGAACAGATAGCAATCAGCCCCAGCATTTT. Translated: CASSRTDSNQPQHF.

V usage is TRBV7-2 and J usage is TRBJ2-1, with 10 nucleotides matching TRBD1. This CDR3 is 17 amino acids long. CDR1 and CDR2 (germline): SGHTA, FQGNSA. The V segment lost 1 base and the J segment 4 bases; nucleotides outside the gene matches: 7. DNA for the CDR3: TGTGCCAGCAGCTTAGTCCAACCGGGACAGGGGTACAATGAGCAGTTCTTC. As protein: CASSLVQPGQGYNEQFF.

This clone turned up a few times. The rearrangement joins TRBV25-1 to TRBJ2-5, with 8 bases lining up with TRBD2. V shed 3 bases and J 6 bases; nucleotides not matched to a gene: 9. CDR1 is MGHDK and CDR2 is SYGVNS in the germline V gene. This CDR3 has 15 residues. DNA for the CDR3: TGTGCCAGCAGTGATCCCCAGCGGGGGACAAAGACCCAGTACTTC. Protein: CASSDPQRGTKTQYF.

This rearrangement joins TRBV7-2 to TRBJ2-1; TRBD1 is a possible D gene (6 bases). Germline V gene sequence: CDR1 SGHTA, CDR2 FQGNSA. Deletions cut 4 bases from V and 2 bases from J, with 12 bases between. The CDR3 loop spans 15 amino acids. CDR3 nucleotides: TGTGCCAGCAGCTCTTGGACAGCCACCTACAATGAGCAGTTCTTC. Amino acid sequence: CASSSWTATYNEQFF.